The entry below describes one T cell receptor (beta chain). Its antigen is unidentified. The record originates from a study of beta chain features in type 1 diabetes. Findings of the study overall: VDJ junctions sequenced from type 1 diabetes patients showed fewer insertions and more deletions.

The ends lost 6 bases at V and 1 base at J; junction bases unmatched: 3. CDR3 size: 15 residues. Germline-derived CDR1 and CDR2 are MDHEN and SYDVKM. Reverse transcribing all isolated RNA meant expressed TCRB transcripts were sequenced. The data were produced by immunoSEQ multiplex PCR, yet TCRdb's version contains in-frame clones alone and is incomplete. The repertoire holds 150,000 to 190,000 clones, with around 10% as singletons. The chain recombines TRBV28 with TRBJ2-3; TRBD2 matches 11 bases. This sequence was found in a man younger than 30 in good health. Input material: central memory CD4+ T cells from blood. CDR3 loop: CASRRLAGRTDTQYF. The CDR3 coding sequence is TGTGCCAGCAGGAGACTAGCGGGGCGCACAGATACGCAGTATTTT.